This T cell receptor (beta chain) comes out of a study of pediatric ulcerative colitis. Study background: Ulcerative colitis patients had pancolitis or left-sided colitis, with confirming histology.

The repertoire was sequenced with immunoSEQ multiplex PCR; TCRdb's copy has only in-frame clones and lacks some. In the table there are under 45,000 clones, around four fifths of which are singletons. In regard to this clone: Its matching antigen is unknown.

There are 18 residues in the CDR3. The germline V gene has CDR1 SGHDN and CDR2 FVKESK. V shed 4 bases and J 4 bases; nucleotides not matched to a gene: 16. Study observations and caveats: Clonal expansions reduced rectal repertoire diversity in acute severe colitis. Blood-rectal clonal overlap within each person was significantly higher in ulcerative colitis patients than controls. Total lymphocyte DNA, not sorted subsets, was the template.

The TCR originated in a girl between 10 and 17 years old with moderate ulcerative colitis. This sequence joins TRBV14 and TRBJ1-5; TRBD1 matches 7 bases. Sequencing was carried out using blood. CDR3 sequence reads: CASSPGGQGGQFNQPQHF. DNA for the CDR3: TGTGCCAGCAGCCCCGGTGGTCAGGGGGGCCAGTTTAATCAGCCCCAGCATTTT.